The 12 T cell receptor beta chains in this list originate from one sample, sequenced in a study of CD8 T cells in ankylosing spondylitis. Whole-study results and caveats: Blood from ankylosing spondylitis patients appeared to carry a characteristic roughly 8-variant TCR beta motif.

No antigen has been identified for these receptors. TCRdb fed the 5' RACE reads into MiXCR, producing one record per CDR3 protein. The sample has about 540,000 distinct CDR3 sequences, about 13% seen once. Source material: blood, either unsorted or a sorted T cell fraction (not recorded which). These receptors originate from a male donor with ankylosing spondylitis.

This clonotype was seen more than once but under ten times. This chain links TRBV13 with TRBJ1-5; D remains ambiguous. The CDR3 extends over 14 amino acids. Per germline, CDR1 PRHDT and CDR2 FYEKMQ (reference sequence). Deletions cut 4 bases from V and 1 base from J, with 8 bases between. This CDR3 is CASSSGPSNQPQHF. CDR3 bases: TGTGCCAGCAGCTCGGGTCCGAGCAATCAGCCCCAGCATTTT.

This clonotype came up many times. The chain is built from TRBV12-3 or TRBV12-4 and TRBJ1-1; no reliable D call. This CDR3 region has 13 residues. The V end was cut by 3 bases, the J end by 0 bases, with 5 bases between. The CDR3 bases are TGTGCCAGCAGTTTTGGGATGAACACTGAAGCTTTCTTT. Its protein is CASSFGMNTEAFF.

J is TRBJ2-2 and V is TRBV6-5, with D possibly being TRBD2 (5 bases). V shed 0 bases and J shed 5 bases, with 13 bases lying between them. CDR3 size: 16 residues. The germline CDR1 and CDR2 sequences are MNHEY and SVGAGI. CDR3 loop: CASSYSKFGNTGELFF. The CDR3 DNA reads TGTGCCAGCAGTTACTCGAAATTCGGGAATACCGGGGAGCTGTTTTTT.

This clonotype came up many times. The CDR3 DNA sequence: TGCAGTGCTAGTACGGGGCCGAGCTCCTACAATGAGCAGTTCTTC. Translating gives CSASTGPSSYNEQFF. V and J are TRBV20-1 and TRBJ2-1; either TRBD1 or TRBD2 may fit D (5 bases each). Between the trimmed V and J ends, which lost 3 bases and 0 bases, there was a span of 12 bases. The length of the CDR3 is 15 residues. The germline V gene has CDR1 DFQATT and CDR2 SNEGSKA (reference sequence).

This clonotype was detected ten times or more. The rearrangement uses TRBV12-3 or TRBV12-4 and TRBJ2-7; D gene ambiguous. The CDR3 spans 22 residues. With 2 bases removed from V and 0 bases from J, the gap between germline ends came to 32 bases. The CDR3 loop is CASSLQCEKPPSVRTRSYEQYV. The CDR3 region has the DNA TGTGCCAGCAGTTTACAATGTGAAAAACCGCCAAGTGTACGAACCCGCTCCTACGAGCAGTACGTC.

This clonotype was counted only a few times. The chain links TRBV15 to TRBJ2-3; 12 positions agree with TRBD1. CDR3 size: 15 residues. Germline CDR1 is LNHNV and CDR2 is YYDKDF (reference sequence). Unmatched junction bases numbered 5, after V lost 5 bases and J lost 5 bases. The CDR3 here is CATSSGTGGRDTQYF. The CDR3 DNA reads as TGTGCCACCAGCTCCGGGACAGGGGGCCGAGATACGCAGTATTTT.

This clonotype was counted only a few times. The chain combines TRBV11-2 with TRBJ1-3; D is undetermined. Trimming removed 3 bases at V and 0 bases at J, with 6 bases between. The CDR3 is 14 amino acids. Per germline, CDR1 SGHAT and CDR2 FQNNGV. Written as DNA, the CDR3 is TGTGCCAGCAGCTTGTTTGCCTCTGGAAACACCATATATTTT. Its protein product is CASSLFASGNTIYF. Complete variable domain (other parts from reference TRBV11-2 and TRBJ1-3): EAGVAQSPRYKIIEKRQSVAFWCNPISGHATLYWYQQILGQGPKLLIQFQNNGVVDDSQLPKDRFSAERLKGVDSTLKIQPAKLEDSAVYLCASSLFASGNTIYFGEGSWLTVV.

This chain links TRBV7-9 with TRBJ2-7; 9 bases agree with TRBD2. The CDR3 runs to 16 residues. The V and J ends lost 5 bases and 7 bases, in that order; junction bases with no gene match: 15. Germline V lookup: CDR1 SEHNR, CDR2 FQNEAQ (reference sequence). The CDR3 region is CASSKPRGRASWEQYF. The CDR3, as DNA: TGTGCCAGCAGCAAACCACGCGGGAGGGCCTCTTGGGAGCAGTACTTC.

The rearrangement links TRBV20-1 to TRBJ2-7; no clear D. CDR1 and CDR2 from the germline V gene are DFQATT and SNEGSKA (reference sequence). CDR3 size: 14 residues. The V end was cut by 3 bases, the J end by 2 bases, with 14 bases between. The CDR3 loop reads CSARWAGPPYEQYF. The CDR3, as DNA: TGCAGTGCTAGGTGGGCAGGACCCCCCTACGAGCAGTACTTC.

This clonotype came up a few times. The CDR3 region is CASKPGQGNEQYF. The CDR3 coding sequence is TGTGCCAGCAAACCGGGACAGGGGAACGAGCAGTACTTC. The chain combines TRBV6-6 with TRBJ2-7; 10 positions agree with TRBD1. V lost 7 bases to trimming and J lost 5 bases; unmatched junction nucleotides: 5. This CDR3 comprises 13 residues. From germline, CDR1 is MNHNY and CDR2 SVGAGI (reference sequence).

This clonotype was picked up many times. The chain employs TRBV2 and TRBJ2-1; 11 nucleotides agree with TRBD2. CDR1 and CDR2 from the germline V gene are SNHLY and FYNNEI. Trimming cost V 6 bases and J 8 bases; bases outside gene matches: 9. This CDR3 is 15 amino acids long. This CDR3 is CASRRSSGRSDEQFF. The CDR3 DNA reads TGTGCCAGCAGGCGGTCTAGCGGGAGGAGCGATGAGCAGTTCTTC.

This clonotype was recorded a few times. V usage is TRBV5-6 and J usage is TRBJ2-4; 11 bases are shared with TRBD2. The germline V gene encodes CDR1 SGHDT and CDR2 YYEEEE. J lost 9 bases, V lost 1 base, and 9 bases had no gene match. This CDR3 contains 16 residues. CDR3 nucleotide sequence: TGTGCCAGCAGCTTGTTGTCTAGCGGGAGGATAGGCATTCAGTACTTC. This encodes CASSLLSSGRIGIQYF.